The 26 T cell receptor beta chains reported below all come from one sample, sequenced in a study of blood T cell repertoires in COVID-19 (dated by TCRdb to the early 2020s). Libraries were constructed by the immunoSEQ multiplex PCR assay. Not all clones reach the TCRdb copy of this immuneACCESS table, which keeps in-frame sequences only. Checked studies attribute under half of the gap to unresolved V genes and leave the rest unexplained. The sample records a few hundred thousand clones, approximately 85% of which are singletons. Of the sample, 1.5% to 2% falls within the top ten clones. Sequenced: peripheral blood. These receptors all come from a woman between 45 and 65 years old with acute or convalescent COVID-19.

The rearrangement joins TRBV6-6 to TRBJ2-3, with D maybe TRBD1 (5 bases). The CDR3 is 13 amino acids. Germline assignment: CDR1 MNHNY and CDR2 SVGAGI (reference sequence). The ends were cut back, 6 bases at V and 2 bases at J, with 9 bases in the middle. CDR3 loop: CASRDTSTDTQYF. In DNA, the CDR3 is TGTGCCAGCAGGGACACCTCCACAGATACGCAGTATTTT.

In this sample, this clone turned up a few times. The chain employs TRBV4-1 and TRBJ2-3; 12 bases align to TRBD2. CDR1 is MGHRA, CDR2 YSYEKL, per germline. The junction had 3 bases not matched to a gene; V was cut back by 3 bases and J by 5 bases. CDR3 size: 15 residues. DNA for the CDR3: TGCGCCAGCAGCCAGACTAGCGGGAGCTTAGATACGCAGTATTTT. It encodes CASSQTSGSLDTQYF.

The chain uses TRBV2 and TRBJ2-4; D is possibly TRBD2 (7 bases). CDR3 length: 14 residues. Germline CDR1 is SNHLY and CDR2 is FYNNEI. Between the trimmed V and J ends, which lost 11 bases and 2 bases, there was a span of 16 bases. CDR3 nucleotides: TGTGCCGGTGGGGGGGGGCACCCCAAAAACATTCAGTACTTC. Its protein is CAGGGGHPKNIQYF.

J is TRBJ2-7 and V is TRBV4-3; TRBD2 agrees at 11 bases. Germline V lookup: CDR1 LGHNA, CDR2 YSLEER. J was trimmed by 1 base and V by 4 bases; bases with no gene match: 12. This CDR3 has 18 residues. Here the CDR3 reads CASSPGPGTSGRSYEQYF. For the CDR3, the DNA is TGCGCCAGCAGCCCCGGACCAGGGACTAGCGGAAGGTCCTACGAGCAGTACTTC.

V usage is TRBV30 and J usage is TRBJ1-1, with D unresolved. The CDR3 loop spans 12 amino acids. The germline V gene encodes CDR1 GTSNPN and CDR2 SVGIG (reference sequence). V was cut by 0 bases and J by 8 bases, with 10 bases left in between. CDR3 sequence: CAWSVRFSEAFF. The CDR3 nucleotides are TGTGCCTGGAGTGTACGATTTAGCGAAGCTTTCTTT.

This chain links TRBV20-1 with TRBJ1-2; D ambiguous. Trimming took 3 bases from V and 3 from J, leaving 5 bases between them. The germline CDR1 and CDR2 sequences are DFQATT and SNEGSKA (reference sequence). The CDR3 runs 11 residues. The CDR3 DNA follows: TGCAGTGCTAGGAACTACTATGGCTACACCTTC. Translated: CSARNYYGYTF.

The rearrangement joins TRBV18 to TRBJ1-4; D not resolved. Deletions cut 3 bases from V and 2 bases from J, with 13 bases between. This CDR3 is built from 16 residues. Per the germline V gene, CDR1 is KGHSH and CDR2 is LQKENI. CDR3 sequence (DNA): TGTGCCAGCTCACCCCTCGTGGGCGCCACTAATGAAAAACTGTTTTTT. It is translated as CASSPLVGATNEKLFF.

The chain has TRBV6-6 and TRBJ2-1; 9 bases agree with TRBD2. Trimming took 10 bases from V and 5 from J; bases not matched to a gene: 9. The CDR3 extends over 14 amino acids. CDR1 is MNHNY and CDR2 is SVGAGI in the germline V gene (reference sequence). The CDR3 loop reads CATYRLAEDNEQFF. The CDR3 nucleotides read TGTGCCACCTACCGACTAGCGGAGGACAATGAGCAGTTCTTC.

The V call is TRBV27, the J call TRBJ2-7, with D possibly TRBD2 on 6 matching bases. Deletions cut 5 bases from V and 4 bases from J, with 12 bases between. CDR1 MNHEY and CDR2 SMNVEV come from the germline V gene (reference sequence). The CDR3 has 13 amino acids. The CDR3, as DNA: TGTGCCAGCAGTCCAGGAGGGCCTTACGAGCAGTACTTC. Protein product: CASSPGGPYEQYF.

The chain employs TRBV4-3 and TRBJ1-4; 8 bases fit TRBD1. The V and J ends lost 4 bases and 4 bases, in that order; junction bases with no gene match: 5. The germline V gene has CDR1 LGHNA and CDR2 YSLEER. The CDR3 has 15 residues. The CDR3 is CASSPSGGFNEKLFF. CDR3 sequence (DNA): TGCGCCAGCAGCCCTTCAGGGGGCTTTAATGAAAAACTGTTTTTT.

The chain has TRBV30 and TRBJ1-1; 11 bases align to TRBD1. The CDR3 consists of 16 residues. From germline, CDR1 is GTSNPN and CDR2 SVGIG (reference sequence). After removal of 3 bases from V and 3 bases from J, the junction contained 9 bases not matched to a gene. The CDR3 is CAWRSEDRGRDTEAFF. The CDR3 DNA sequence: TGTGCCTGGAGATCCGAGGACAGGGGGCGGGACACTGAAGCTTTCTTT.

The V call is TRBV10-3, the J call TRBJ2-2, with D perhaps TRBD2 (5 bases). There are 14 residues in the CDR3. Trimming removed 5 bases from V and 4 bases from J, with 11 bases in between. Per the germline V gene, CDR1 is ENHRY and CDR2 is SYGVKD. CDR3 DNA sequence: TGTGCCATCAGTCCGGACTTTTCCACCGGGGAGCTGTTTTTT. Protein: CAISPDFSTGELFF.

This clone was detected once. The chain has TRBV11-2 and TRBJ1-2; 10 nucleotides line up with TRBD1. The CDR3 covers 18 residues. V lost 2 bases to trimming and J lost 8 bases; unmatched junction nucleotides: 17. CDR1 is SGHAT and CDR2 is FQNNGV in the germline V gene. The CDR3 DNA sequence: TGTGCCAGCAGCTTAAGATCGGACAGGGGGACTGGTTTGCGGGGCTACACCTTC. Translated: CASSLRSDRGTGLRGYTF.

The V and J genes are TRBV3-1 (or the pseudogene TRBV3-2) and TRBJ2-3; D is possibly TRBD2 (6 bases). The CDR3 loop spans 16 amino acids. The germline V gene has CDR1 LGHDT and CDR2 YNNKEL (reference sequence). V was cut by 5 bases and J by 6 bases, with 21 bases left in between. The chain's CDR3 is CASSGRDFAATDTQYF. CDR3 DNA: TGTGCCAGCAGCGGGCGGGACTTCGCTGCAACGGATACGCAGTATTTT.

This clone was detected once. The V call is TRBV5-1, the J call TRBJ2-7, with TRBD1 matching 7 bases. CDR1 is SGHRS, CDR2 YFSETQ, per germline. The CDR3 sequence is 16 residues long. J lost 2 bases, V lost 0 bases, and 8 bases had no gene match. This CDR3 reads CASSLGQGYETYEQYF. DNA for the CDR3: TGCGCCAGCAGCTTGGGACAGGGATACGAAACCTACGAGCAGTACTTC.

This clone was seen a few times. The chain has TRBV12-3 or TRBV12-4 and TRBJ1-5; possibly TRBD1 for D (5 bases). The CDR3 loop spans 13 amino acids. Trimming took off 5 bases at V and 1 base at J, with 6 bases between the two ends. The CDR3 DNA is TGTGCCAGCAGTCAGGGAAGCAATCAGCCCCAGCATTTT. It is translated as CASSQGSNQPQHF.

The rearrangement links TRBV15 to TRBJ1-6; D uncertain. Germline loops: CDR1 LNHNV, CDR2 YYDKDF (reference sequence). The ends were cut back, 0 bases at V and 9 bases at J, with 12 bases in the middle. The CDR3 has 15 amino acids. CDR3 region: CATSRDPVASSPLHF. For the CDR3, the DNA is TGTGCCACCAGCAGAGATCCGGTAGCGAGTTCACCCCTCCACTTT. The variable domain in full, with the rest retrieved from reference TRBV15 and TRBJ1-6, is DAMVIQNPRYQVTQFGKPVTLSCSQTLNHNVMYWYQQKSSQAPKLLFHYYDKDFNNEADTPDNFQSRRPNTSFCFLDIRSPGLGDTAMYLCATSRDPVASSPLHFGNGTRLTVT.

The CDR3 coding sequence is TGTGCCAGTAGTTTTCCTCCAGGGCGAGGCACCGGGGAGCTGTTTTTT. It encodes CASSFPPGRGTGELFF. The chain links TRBV19 to TRBJ2-2; D may be TRBD1 (5 bases). Germline loops: CDR1 LNHDA, CDR2 SQIVND (reference sequence). This CDR3 is built from 16 residues. Between the trimmed V and J ends, which lost 5 bases and 4 bases, there was a span of 17 bases. Looking up the rest from reference TRBV19 and TRBJ2-2 gives the full variable domain: DGGITQSPKYLFRKEGQNVTLSCEQNLNHDAMYWYRQDPGQGLRLIYYSQIVNDFQKGDIAEGYSVSREKKESFPLTVTSAQKNPTAFYLCASSFPPGRGTGELFFGEGSRLTVL.

This clone has only a few counts. The chain joins TRBV11-3 to TRBJ2-1; D uncertain. V gave up 3 bases and J gave up 2 bases, with 5 bases separating them. This CDR3 contains 13 residues. Germline CDR1 is SGHNT and CDR2 is YENEEA. In DNA, the CDR3 is TGTGCCAGCAGCTTGCGAGCCTACAATGAGCAGTTCTTC. This encodes CASSLRAYNEQFF.

The chain uses TRBV28 and TRBJ2-7, with 11 bases that match TRBD2. The V and J ends lost 8 bases and 4 bases, in that order; junction bases with no gene match: 10. The germline V gene has CDR1 MDHEN and CDR2 SYDVKM. The CDR3 has 15 amino acids. CDR3 DNA: TGTGCCAGCTCCGAGTCCCTAGCGGGAGGATACGAGCAGTACTTC. This codes for CASSESLAGGYEQYF. Drawing the rest from reference TRBV28 and TRBJ2-7, the complete variable domain is DVKVTQSSRYLVKRTGEKVFLECVQDMDHENMFWYRQDPGLGLRLIYFSYDVKMKEKGDIPEGYSVSREKKERFSLILESASTNQTSMYLCASSESLAGGYEQYFGPGTRLTVT.

The V and J genes are TRBV5-8 and TRBJ2-7; 7 bases agree with TRBD1. The CDR3 sequence is 15 residues long. Germline CDR1 is SGHTS and CDR2 is YDEGEE. Trimming cost V 3 bases and J 5 bases; bases outside gene matches: 11. The CDR3 nucleotides are TGTGCCAGCAGCTCCACGACAGGGTTTGACAACGAGCAGTACTTC. Its translation: CASSSTTGFDNEQYF.

The V gene is TRBV19, the J gene TRBJ2-7; TRBD1 is a possible D gene (5 bases). This CDR3 region has 14 residues. Per the germline V gene, CDR1 is LNHDA and CDR2 is SQIVND (reference sequence). The V and J ends lost 5 bases and 0 bases respectively, with 11 bases between them. CDR3: CASSPRQNSYEQYF. The CDR3 DNA follows: TGTGCCAGTAGTCCTCGACAGAACTCCTACGAGCAGTACTTC.

The chain links TRBV6-5 to TRBJ2-3; 11 positions match TRBD2. Germline trimming cut 8 bases from V and 2 bases from J; bases unmatched to any gene: 6. CDR1 is MNHEY and CDR2 is SVGAGI in the germline V gene. This CDR3 contains 15 residues. CDR3 nucleotides: TGTGCCAGCCTACTAGCGGGAGTCGACACAGATACGCAGTATTTT. Protein: CASLLAGVDTDTQYF.

The table lists this clone with a count of one. The CDR3 reads CASSRLAGSTDTQYF. The CDR3, as DNA: TGTGCCAGCAGCCGACTAGCGGGTAGCACAGATACGCAGTATTTT. The chain couples TRBV7-7 to TRBJ2-3, with 10 bases lining up with TRBD2. Germline V gives CDR1 SSHAT, CDR2 FNYEAQ (reference sequence). This CDR3 contains 15 residues. V lost 5 bases and J lost 0; bases outside the gene matches: 2.

The chain recombines TRBV28 with TRBJ2-7; 7 nucleotides align to TRBD2. The J segment lost 3 bases and the V segment lost 3 bases, leaving 5 bases of the junction unmatched. The CDR3 is 14 residues long. From germline, CDR1 is MDHEN and CDR2 SYDVKM. In DNA form, the CDR3 reads TGTGCCAGCAGTTTGCCTGGACTAGTCTACGAGCAGTACTTC. Protein product: CASSLPGLVYEQYF.

This clone came up once. The DNA of the CDR3 is TGCAGCGTTGAAGATAGGGCGGGGAATTACGAGCAGTACTTC. Translated: CSVEDRAGNYEQYF. The J gene is TRBJ2-7, the V gene TRBV29-1; D is perhaps TRBD2 (6 bases). V was shortened by 0 bases and J by 4 bases, with 13 bases between the two germline ends. Germline assignment: CDR1 SQVTM and CDR2 ANQGSEA. The CDR3 covers 14 residues.